This T cell receptor (beta chain) was observed in a study of blood T cells in healthy people across ages. V dropped 3 bases and J dropped 7 bases, with 16 bases sitting between them. This CDR3 has 15 residues. The germline V gene encodes CDR1 DFQATT and CDR2 SNEGSKA (reference sequence). For the second PCR, which ran for roughly 7 to 11 cycles, a sample-barcoded 5' primer and a J-beta primer mix were used. TCRdb used MiXCR to reprocess the 5' RACE reads, holding one entry per CDR3 protein. The table shows 2 million or so distinct CDR3 sequences, with around 50% occurring only once. The specimen was blood. The gene calls are TRBV20-1 and TRBJ1-6, with a possible D match to TRBD1 (5 bases). The receptor's source is a woman between 40 and 50 years old in good health. The CDR3 sequence is CSASQGSYMNSPLHF. The CDR3 DNA sequence: TGCAGTGCTAGTCAGGGCTCCTATATGAATTCACCCCTCCACTTT.